This T cell receptor (beta chain) was observed in a study of cytomegalovirus exposure and HLA in healthy donors. General study results and limits: Several of the most significant clusters appeared, in a later analysis, to be linked to common viral pathogens. Immune exposure was documented only through CMV serostatus. The later analysis indicated that the majority of CMV-associated TCR beta chains appeared HLA-restricted.

With regard to this clone: The antigen remains undetermined.

The germline V gene encodes CDR1 SGHRS and CDR2 YFSETQ. The V and J ends lost 2 bases and 4 bases respectively, with 6 bases between them. CDR3 length: 13 amino acids. PCR used 60 Vbeta primers and 13 Jbeta primers. TCRdb's copy holds only in-frame clones and misses some; the assay was immunoSEQ multiplex PCR. The sample has 80,000 to 95,000 clones, less than 65% seen once. Sequencing was carried out using PBMCs. This receptor was identified in a woman in her thirties in good health and CMV-seronegative. V is TRBV5-1 and J is TRBJ2-2; no clear D gene. The CDR3 loop is CASSLTATGELFF. DNA of the CDR3: TGCGCCAGCAGCTTAACAGCCACCGGGGAGCTGTTTTTT.